This is a list of T cell receptor beta chains from one sample in a study of T cell repertoires in cytomegalovirus infection. MiXCR, applied by TCRdb to the reads, yields one record per CDR3 protein. The repertoire holds roughly 350,000 distinct CDR3 sequences, with approximately 35% as singletons. No antigen has been assigned to these receptors. Here the sequenced sample was cultured PBMCs, taken from culture after CMV antigen stimulation. These receptors were obtained from a human donor in good health (CMV status not recorded). Some clones in this sample may be carry-over from other donors' samples. CDR3s include the opening cysteine and the closing phenylalanine or tryptophan. A D gene is named only where the DNA matches it firmly. Not every row has a clone size; where given, it reads once, few, many or a size class.

16	once	TRBV5-4	TRBJ2-1	TRBD2	TGTGCCAGCAGCCCCAGGAGCGGGGATTCCTACAATGAGCAGTTCTTC	CASSPRSGDSYNEQFF
14	.	TRBV18	TRBJ2-7	.	TGTGCCAGCTCCCCAGACCTGGCGGCCTACGAGCAGTACTTC	CASSPDLAAYEQYF
14	few	TRBV11-2	TRBJ1-5	.	TGTGCCAGCAGCTTAAGGGACACCGATCAGCCCCAGCATTTT	CASSLRDTDQPQHF
14	.	TRBV28	TRBJ2-1	TRBD2	TGTGCCAGCAGTTGGACTAGAAGGTTCTATGAGCAGTTCTTC	CASSWTRRFYEQFF
13	.	TRBV20-1	TRBJ1-3	TRBD1	TGCAGTGCCCCGACAGGGGGAGGAAACACCATATATTTT	CSAPTGGGNTIYF
15	.	TRBV7-2	TRBJ2-5	.	TGTGCCAGCAGCCAAGGCTGGGCCCCTAAAGAGACCCAGTACTTC	CASSQGWAPKETQYF
13	.	TRBV24-1	TRBJ2-5	TRBD2	TGTGCCGCCGCGGGGGAGTTTCAAGAGACCCAGTACTTC	CAAAGEFQETQYF
15	few	TRBV4-1	TRBJ1-1	TRBD1	TGCGCCAGCAGCCAAGGGACAGGGGAGAACACTGAAGCTTTCTTT	CASSQGTGENTEAFF
16	few	TRBV28	TRBJ2-6	.	TGTGCCAGCAGTCCCAGTGGCAGATCTGGGGCCAACGTCCTGACTTTC	CASSPSGRSGANVLTF
13	few	TRBV6-2/TRBV6-3	TRBJ2-1	.	TGTGCCAGCAAATTCGGAGAGTACAATGAGCAGTTCTTC	CASKFGEYNEQFF